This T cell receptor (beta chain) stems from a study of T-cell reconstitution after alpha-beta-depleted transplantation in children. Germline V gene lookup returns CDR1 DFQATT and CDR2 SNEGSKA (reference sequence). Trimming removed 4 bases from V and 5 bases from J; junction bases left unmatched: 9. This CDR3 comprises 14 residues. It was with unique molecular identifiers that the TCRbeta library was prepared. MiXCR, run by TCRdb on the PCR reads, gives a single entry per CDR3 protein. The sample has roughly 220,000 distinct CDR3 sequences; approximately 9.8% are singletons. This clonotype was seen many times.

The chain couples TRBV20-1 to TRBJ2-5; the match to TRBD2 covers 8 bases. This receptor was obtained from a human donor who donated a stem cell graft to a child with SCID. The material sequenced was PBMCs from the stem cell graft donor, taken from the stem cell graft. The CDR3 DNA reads TGCAGTGCTAAGTCGGGGGGGCCCACGGAGACCCAGTACTTC. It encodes CSAKSGGPTETQYF.